Below, 29 T cell receptor beta chains from the same sample are listed, as sequenced in a study of beta chain features in type 1 diabetes. Study-level results: A moderate, significant TCRB CDR3 shortening appeared in type 1 diabetes across four CD4+ subsets.

The antigens these receptors bind are not known. TCRB transcripts that were expressed got sequenced, as all of the isolated RNA had been reverse transcribed. Measured with immunoSEQ multiplex PCR; TCRdb has only the in-frame clones, and not every one. The sample has about 700,000 clones, roughly 12% seen once. What was sequenced was naive CD4+ T cells from blood. The source is a man aged 18 to 29 with type 1 diabetes.

On this clone: Given the absence of the conserved phenylalanine or tryptophan at the CDR3 end, a read error is likely. No DNA is shown, since the ends of the CDR3 on it are uncertain; the CDR3 is the one TCRdb lists. The chain joins TRBV5-6 to TRBJ1-2; TRBD1 reflects the table's D call only, with no check against the DNA. The CDR3 length equals 11 residues, ends included. Germline CDR1 SGHDT, CDR2 YYEEEE. CDR3 sequence reads: CASSLNRAVNL.

This clone was seen more than once but under ten times. The J gene is TRBJ2-1, the V gene TRBV4-2, with 9 bases matching TRBD2. The CDR3 loop spans 16 amino acids. After removal of 1 base from V and 14 bases from J, the junction contained 15 bases not matched to a gene. Germline CDR1 reads LGHNA; CDR2 reads YNFKEQ. The DNA of the CDR3 is TGTGCCAGCAGCCAAGTGGATCTAGCGGGGACTAGTGGCAAGTTCTTC. Protein product: CASSQVDLAGTSGKFF.

This chain connects TRBV7-9 to TRBJ1-4; D possibly corresponds to TRBD1 (5 bases). This CDR3 contains 15 residues. V gave up 0 bases and J gave up 6 bases, with 11 bases separating them. CDR1 is SEHNR, CDR2 FQNEAQ, per germline (reference sequence). The CDR3 nucleotides are TGTGCCAGCAGCTTAGCGGGACCCCGGGATGAAAAACTGTTTTTT. It translates to CASSLAGPRDEKLFF. Together with reference TRBV7-9 and TRBJ1-4, the CDR3 gives the full variable domain: DTGVSQNPRHKITKRGQNVTFRCDPISEHNRLYWYRQTLGQGPEFLTYFQNEAQLEKSRLLSDRFSAERPKGSFSTLEIQRTEQGDSAMYLCASSLAGPRDEKLFFGSGTQLSVL.

There are a few counts of this clone. The rearrangement links TRBV5-1 to TRBJ2-7; D remains unclear. CDR1 is SGHRS, CDR2 YFSETQ, per germline. The V and J ends lost 4 bases and 12 bases respectively, with 17 bases between them. This CDR3 has 12 amino acids. CDR3 loop: CASSESDHPPYF. Here the CDR3 DNA reads TGCGCCAGCAGCGAGAGCGACCATCCCCCGTACTTC. Based on the CDR3 plus reference TRBV5-1 and TRBJ2-7, the full variable domain is KAGVTQTPRYLIKTRGQQVTLSCSPISGHRSVSWYQQTPGQGLQFLFEYFSETQRNKGNFPGRFSGRQFSNSRSEMNVSTLELGDSALYLCASSESDHPPYFGPGTRLTVT.

This clone was recorded a few times. The chain links TRBV29-1 to TRBJ2-1; TRBD2 matches at 8 bases. This CDR3 has 14 amino acids. Germline CDR1 reads SQVTM; CDR2 reads ANQGSEA. V shed 4 bases and J 2 bases; nucleotides not matched to a gene: 4. CDR3 in amino acids: CSVGGGFTYNEQFF. The CDR3 coding sequence is TGCAGCGTTGGCGGGGGGTTCACCTACAATGAGCAGTTCTTC.

The chain couples TRBV5-4 to TRBJ2-7, with D uncertain. This CDR3 is 12 amino acids long. V gave up 0 bases and J gave up 7 bases, with 8 bases separating them. Germline V gives CDR1 SGHNT, CDR2 YYREEE (reference sequence). The CDR3 DNA sequence: TGTGCCAGCAGCTTGGCCAGGAGTGAGCAGTACTTC. This translates into CASSLARSEQYF.

The V gene is TRBV27, the J gene TRBJ2-3, with D possibly being TRBD1 (5 bases). The V and J ends lost 5 bases and 7 bases respectively, with 13 bases between them. This CDR3 contains 13 residues. Germline CDR1 reads MNHEY; CDR2 reads SMNVEV (reference sequence). CDR3 bases: TGTGCCAGCAGTGCGGACATTGCTTATACGCAGTATTTT. Its protein is CASSADIAYTQYF.

The rearrangement links TRBV7-2 to TRBJ2-7; D possibly corresponds to TRBD2 (5 bases). Germline V gene sequence: CDR1 SGHTA, CDR2 FQGNSA. The V gene lost 4 bases and the J gene lost 6 bases, with 16 bases spanning the gap. CDR3 size: 14 residues. This CDR3 is CASSSGIDSSEQYF. CDR3 DNA: TGTGCCAGCAGCTCGGGGATCGACTCTTCCGAGCAGTACTTC.

Comment on this clone: Since a much larger clone is just one base distant, this may be a read error. The same CDR3 arises from other DNA sequences in this sample as well. The chain carries TRBV7-9 and TRBJ2-1; D is ambiguous. The CDR3 consists of 12 residues. Per germline, CDR1 SEHNR and CDR2 FQNEAQ (reference sequence). Deletions cut 6 bases from V and 6 bases from J, with 9 bases between. The CDR3: CASSPTVNEQFF. In nucleotides, the CDR3 is TGTGCCAGCAGTCCCACAGTCAATGAGCAGTTCTTC.

This clone was recorded a few times. The gene calls are TRBV6-5 and TRBJ2-1; D possibly corresponds to TRBD2 (6 bases). The CDR3 covers 15 residues. V shed 0 bases and J shed 9 bases, with 15 bases lying between them. Germline values: CDR1 MNHEY, CDR2 SVGAGI. The CDR3, as DNA: TGTGCCAGCAGTTACTCGTCGGCGAACGGGGGTGAGCAGTTCTTC. This sequence encodes CASSYSSANGGEQFF.

V is TRBV2 and J is TRBJ1-1, with unresolved D. Germline V gives CDR1 SNHLY, CDR2 FYNNEI. Trimming removed 7 bases at V and 4 bases at J, with 4 bases between. This CDR3 comprises 10 residues. The CDR3 nucleotides read TGTGCCAGCATTGGCACTGAAGCTTTCTTT. Translation: CASIGTEAFF.

V is TRBV19 and J is TRBJ2-3; TRBD1 matches at 9 bases. The V and J ends lost 5 bases and 2 bases, in that order; junction bases with no gene match: 8. The length of the CDR3 is 16 residues. Germline assignment: CDR1 LNHDA and CDR2 SQIVND (reference sequence). In DNA form, the CDR3 reads TGTGCCAGTAGTCGATCCGGGACAGGGCCCACAGATACGCAGTATTTT. Its protein product is CASSRSGTGPTDTQYF.

This clone has only a few counts. This chain uses TRBV18 with TRBJ2-5, with TRBD1 identical over 10 bases. CDR1 is KGHSH and CDR2 is LQKENI in the germline V gene. This CDR3 region has 15 residues. Unmatched junction bases numbered 4, after V lost 3 bases and J lost 3 bases. The CDR3 loop reads CASSPRGTGEETQYF. The CDR3 DNA is TGTGCCAGCTCACCCAGAGGGACAGGGGAAGAGACCCAGTACTTC.

The chain links TRBV10-2 to TRBJ1-2; D remains unclear. CDR3 size: 12 residues. V was trimmed by 2 bases and J by 7 bases, leaving 8 bases between them. The V gene's germline CDR1 is WSHSY and CDR2 SAAADI. Here the CDR3 reads CASSEGRGGYTF. The CDR3 DNA reads as TGCGCCAGCAGTGAGGGCCGGGGTGGCTACACCTTC.

This rearrangement joins TRBV30 to TRBJ1-6; possibly TRBD1 for D (5 bases). The CDR3 extends over 15 amino acids. From germline, CDR1 is GTSNPN and CDR2 SVGIG (reference sequence). Trimming left V 0 bases short and J 9 bases short, with 15 bases between. The CDR3 loop reads CAWSVEVLGPSPLHF. The CDR3 DNA reads as TGTGCCTGGAGTGTCGAAGTTTTGGGGCCTTCACCCCTCCACTTT.

This clone turned up a few times. The chain employs TRBV29-1 and TRBJ1-2; tentative D call: TRBD1 (6 bases). The germline CDR1 and CDR2 sequences are SQVTM and ANQGSEA. The CDR3 is made up of 14 amino acids. Trimming shortened V by 5 bases and J by 0 bases, and 13 bases separated the two germline ends. In nucleotides, the CDR3 is TGCAGCGTTCCAGACAGGCCCACTAACTATGGCTACACCTTC. Encoded protein: CSVPDRPTNYGYTF.

The chain uses TRBV5-4 and TRBJ2-5; either TRBD1 or TRBD2 may fit D (5 bases each). This CDR3 contains 14 residues. Trimming removed 0 bases at V and 1 base at J, with 7 bases between. CDR1 is SGHNT and CDR2 is YYREEE in the germline V gene (reference sequence). In DNA, the CDR3 is TGTGCCAGCAGCTTGGCGGGACCCCAAGAGACCCAGTACTTC. Residues: CASSLAGPQETQYF.

This clone was observed a handful of times. V is TRBV4-1 and J is TRBJ1-2; TRBD1 agrees at 11 bases. V was clipped by 8 bases and J by 0 bases; unmatched bases: 11. Per the germline V gene, CDR1 is MGHRA and CDR2 is YSYEKL. The CDR3 loop spans 17 amino acids. The CDR3 sequence is CASQRGDRGMANYGYTF. The CDR3 region has the DNA TGCGCCAGCCAGCGAGGGGACAGGGGGATGGCTAACTATGGCTACACCTTC.

The chain has TRBV18 and TRBJ1-1, with a possible D match to TRBD1 (5 bases). This CDR3 has 16 residues. The germline gives CDR1 KGHSH, CDR2 LQKENI. Trimming removed 0 bases from V and 0 bases from J, with 11 bases in between. The CDR3 region has the DNA TGTGCCAGCTCACCACCGGGACCGAGCATGAACACTGAAGCTTTCTTT. This encodes CASSPPGPSMNTEAFF.

The chain links TRBV5-4 to TRBJ2-1, with TRBD2 matching over 10 bases. CDR3 length equals 15 residues. The V segment lost 1 base and the J segment 8 bases; nucleotides outside the gene matches: 6. From germline, CDR1 is SGHNT and CDR2 YYREEE (reference sequence). CDR3 amino acids: CASSLSSGGIHEQFF. CDR3 nucleotides: TGTGCCAGCAGCTTGAGTAGCGGGGGGATCCATGAGCAGTTCTTC.

This chain links TRBV5-6 with TRBJ2-7; TRBD2 aligns across 8 bases. The CDR3 is 13 amino acids. The V and J ends lost 4 bases and 5 bases, in that order; junction bases with no gene match: 5. Germline CDR1 is SGHDT and CDR2 is YYEEEE. The CDR3 DNA reads as TGTGCCAGCAGCAAGATTAGCGGGGACGAGCAGTACTTC. Its protein product is CASSKISGDEQYF.

This clone was counted a few times. The chain couples TRBV29-1 to TRBJ1-5; the D is unclear. This CDR3 has 16 residues. From germline, CDR1 is SQVTM and CDR2 ANQGSEA. V was trimmed by 8 bases and J by 2 bases, leaving 22 bases between them. Here the CDR3 reads CSSARVSGGGNQPQHF. The CDR3 DNA follows: TGCAGCTCTGCACGGGTTTCGGGTGGGGGCAATCAGCCCCAGCATTTT.

The rearrangement links TRBV30 to TRBJ1-1; D is unresolved. V lost 0 bases and J lost 4, with 9 bases in between. Germline V gene data show CDR1 as GTSNPN and CDR2 as SVGIG (reference sequence). This CDR3 has 13 amino acids. CDR3 sequence reads: CAWSVREVTEAFF. The CDR3 DNA reads as TGTGCCTGGAGTGTACGGGAGGTCACTGAAGCTTTCTTT.

The chain combines TRBV14 with TRBJ1-4; D is undetermined. The CDR3 is 15 residues long. Trimming removed 8 bases at V and 5 bases at J, with 18 bases between. The germline V gene encodes CDR1 SGHDN and CDR2 FVKESK. The CDR3 DNA sequence: TGTGCCAGCTCCCCCTCGGGCAGGTCGAATGAAAAACTGTTTTTT. Its translation is CASSPSGRSNEKLFF.

The chain recombines TRBV6-1 with TRBJ2-1; TRBD2 agrees at 14 bases. Germline lookup yields CDR1 MNHNS and CDR2 SASEGT. The ends lost 1 base at V and 4 bases at J; junction bases unmatched: 0. This CDR3 is 16 amino acids long. CDR3 bases: TGTGCCAGCAGTGAAGGGACTAGCGGGGGGTACAATGAGCAGTTCTTC. It codes for CASSEGTSGGYNEQFF.

The chain carries TRBV15 and TRBJ2-3; a possible D gene is TRBD2 (5 bases). The V gene's germline CDR1 is LNHNV and CDR2 YYDKDF (reference sequence). The CDR3 contains 13 residues. V was cut by 3 bases and J by 6 bases, with 10 bases left in between. DNA of the CDR3: TGTGCCACCAGCAGGGCTTTAGCGGATACGCAGTATTTT. This codes for CATSRALADTQYF.

The sample holds a few counts of this clone. V gene TRBV9 combines with J gene TRBJ1-2; TRBD1 aligns across 7 bases. J lost 7 bases, V lost 1 base, and 7 bases had no gene match. The germline V gene encodes CDR1 SGDLS and CDR2 YYNGEE. This CDR3 has 14 residues. The CDR3 protein is CASSVQGVDGGYTF. The CDR3, as DNA: TGTGCCAGCAGCGTACAGGGGGTTGATGGTGGCTACACCTTC.

J is TRBJ1-2 and V is TRBV30; possibly TRBD1 for D (5 bases). V lost 2 bases, J lost 3 bases, and 19 bases lay in between. This CDR3 is 16 amino acids long. The germline V gene has CDR1 GTSNPN and CDR2 SVGIG (reference sequence). The CDR3 DNA follows: TGTGCCTGGAGTCCTTGGACACCCTCCCGGGACTATGGCTACACCTTC. This encodes CAWSPWTPSRDYGYTF. Full variable domain (rest looked up from reference TRBV30 and TRBJ1-2): SQTIHQWPATLVQPVGSPLSLECTVEGTSNPNLYWYRQAAGRGLQLLFYSVGIGQISSEVPQNLSASRPQDRQFILSSKKLLLSDSGFYLCAWSPWTPSRDYGYTFGSGTRLTVV.

The chain has TRBV19 and TRBJ2-3; D not resolved. Per germline, CDR1 LNHDA and CDR2 SQIVND (reference sequence). V dropped 3 bases and J dropped 1 base, with 8 bases sitting between them. The CDR3 covers 14 residues. The DNA for the CDR3 is TGTGCCAGTAGTATTATAGCAGGCACAGATACGCAGTATTTT. Its translation is CASSIIAGTDTQYF.